This T cell receptor beta chain came from a study of blood T cell repertoires in COVID-19 (dated by TCRdb to about 2020). With regard to the full study: Collaborator samples came from the United States, Italy and Spain and covered acute and convalescent phases of COVID-19. Samples came from the ongoing ImmuneRACE study (first 160 participants) plus 1,254 subjects from 6 global collaborators. A freely available public database, intended as a resource for researchers studying the immune response to SARS-CoV-2, is where the repertoires were released. Subjects who had been exposed to COVID-19, were actively infected with it, or had recovered from it provided the deeply sampled blood TCRbeta repertoires that made up the dataset. The material from the prospective study consisted of cDNA or gDNA derived from T cells, B-cell-depleted T cells, or PBMCs. Sample metadata almost always included a de-identified subject ID, COVID-19 status, age in years and sex. HLA class I and class II types, where available, came from metadata supplied by the sample provider rather than from assay-based typing. The full study reports these points: The quantity of clinical and demographic metadata differed by source and by participant and was supplied without curation.

Between the V and J ends, shortened by 1 base and 2 bases respectively, the junction contains 6 bases. The CDR3 numbers 14 residues from cysteine through phenylalanine. The only DNA kept is the CDR3, 42 bases in frame from the first base. CDR1 and CDR2, looked up from the germline V gene, are SGHTA and FQGNSA. TCRbeta CDR3 regions were amplified from genomic DNA using the immunoSEQ Assay, a bias-controlled multiplex PCR. The study's processing was this. Nucleated cell counts per sample were estimated from amplification of reference gene primers within the assay. To quantify the absolute abundance of each unique TCRbeta CDR3 rearrangement, sequence reads were collapsed and filtered. For each sample, productive Simpson clonality was calculated as the square root of Simpson's diversity index across productive rearrangements. The source is immuneACCESS, and TCRdb retained only in-frame sequences with V and J called. Part of the clones is not carried over; for the studies checked, unresolved V genes explain less than half of this, and the remainder is unexplained. V and J calls plus clone size are reproduced from that table; the DNA served to infer D and trimming. Across this sample there are just over 150,000 clones, with approximately 91% seen only once. The ten largest clones add up to roughly 2.2% of the sample.

Notes on this clone: Its antigen remains undetermined. The input lacks base qualities; no much larger clone sits a single base away.

Collaborating institutions collected whole blood in K2EDTA tubes following their own protocols. Collaborator samples were shipped for TCRbeta analysis as frozen whole blood, isolated PBMCs, or DNA extracted from either sample type. Sequenced: peripheral blood. Recombination joined TRBV7-2 with TRBJ1-5; confidence is insufficient to name the D gene. The sequence came from a woman between 65 and 79 years old with acute or convalescent COVID-19. The nucleotides are TGTGCCAGCAGCTTAGGCGGGGGCAATCAGCCCCAGCATTTT. Translated, this is CASSLGGGNQPQHF.